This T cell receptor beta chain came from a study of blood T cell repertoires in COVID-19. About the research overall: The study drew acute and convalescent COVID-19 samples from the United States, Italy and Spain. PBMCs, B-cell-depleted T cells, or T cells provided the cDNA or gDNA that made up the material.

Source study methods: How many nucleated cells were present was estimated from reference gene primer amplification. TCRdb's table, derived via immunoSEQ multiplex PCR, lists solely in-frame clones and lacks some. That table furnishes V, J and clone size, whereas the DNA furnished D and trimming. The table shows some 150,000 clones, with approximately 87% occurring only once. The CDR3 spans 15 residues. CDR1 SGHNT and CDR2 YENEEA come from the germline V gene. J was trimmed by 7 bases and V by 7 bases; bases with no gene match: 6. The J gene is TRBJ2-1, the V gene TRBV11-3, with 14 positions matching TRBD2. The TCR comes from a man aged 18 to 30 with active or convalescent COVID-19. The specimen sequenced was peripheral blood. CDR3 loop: CASTGGTSGSNEQFF. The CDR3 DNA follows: TGTGCCAGCACGGGAGGGACTAGCGGGAGTAATGAGCAGTTCTTC.